The 3 T cell receptor beta chains reported below all come from one sample, sequenced in a study of blood T cell repertoires in COVID-19. TCRdb keeps only in-frame clones here, not all; method: immunoSEQ multiplex PCR. The data hold some 260,000 clones, with around nine tenths observed a single time. The source material was PBMCs or T cells enriched from blood (not recorded which). The origin of the receptors is a woman aged 18-29 years who had recovered from COVID-19.

The chain has TRBV29-1 and TRBJ1-2; 7 bases match TRBD1. The CDR3 length is 13 residues. Germline V gives CDR1 SQVTM, CDR2 ANQGSEA. V shed 6 bases and J 7 bases; nucleotides not matched to a gene: 11. CDR3: CSVQTEDRSGYTF. The DNA for the CDR3 is TGCAGCGTACAGACCGAGGACAGGAGTGGCTACACCTTC. The full variable domain, completed using reference TRBV29-1 and TRBJ1-2, is SAVISQKPSRDICQRGTSLTIQCQVDSQVTMMFWYRQQPGQSLTLIATANQGSEATYESGFVIDKFPISRPNLTFSTLTVSNMSPEDSSIYLCSVQTEDRSGYTFGSGTRLTVV.

This chain joins TRBV9 and TRBJ1-6, with D possibly being TRBD1 (5 bases). The germline V gene encodes CDR1 SGDLS and CDR2 YYNGEE. Trimming shortened V by 5 bases and J by 7 bases, and 16 bases separated the two germline ends. CDR3 size: 15 residues. The DNA for the CDR3 is TGTGCCAGCAGTGGTCGGGGGACGCACAATTCACCCCTCCACTTT. Amino acids: CASSGRGTHNSPLHF. Full variable domain (rest looked up from reference TRBV9 and TRBJ1-6): DSGVTQTPKHLITATGQRVTLRCSPRSGDLSVYWYQQSLDQGLQFLIQYYNGEERAKGNILERFSAQQFPDLHSELNLSSLELGDSALYFCASSGRGTHNSPLHFGNGTRLTVT.

V and J are TRBV4-1 and TRBJ1-3; 7 nucleotides align to TRBD1. In germline, CDR1 is MGHRA, CDR2 YSYEKL. Losses at the gene ends were 1 base for V and 0 bases for J; bases not matched to a gene: 9. The CDR3 contains 18 residues. The CDR3 coding sequence is TGCGCCAGCAGCCAAGTTCACTCCGGGACAGTCTCTGGAAACACCATATATTTT. The encoded protein is CASSQVHSGTVSGNTIYF.